The source of this TCR beta chain is a study of vaccination and CD4 T cells after COVID-19. Study background: SARS-CoV-2 had been detected by nasal swab PCR in convalescent patients; nine were mild, one severe. Median draw time for post-COVID samples was over 100 days post-diagnosis (range 35 to 161). Researchers treated control cultures with a CEFX pool, an HIV-1 Nef pool, or no peptide.

Details on this clonotype: No antigen is known for it.

CDR3 length: 14 residues. CDR1 MNHEY and CDR2 SVGEGT come from the germline V gene. Trimming removed 0 bases at V and 10 bases at J, with 15 bases between. Noted treatment: approximately 9-day PBMC culture with coronavirus spike peptide pools or control peptides (ViraFEST assay). CD4+ T cells that had been cultured provided DNA sequenced with the Oncomine TCR Beta short-read assay. TCRdb re-derived calls from the PCR reads in MiXCR, one entry per CDR3 protein. This sample yields about 13,000 distinct CDR3 sequences, of which roughly 50% are seen a single time; roughly a quarter belongs to the top ten.

This sequence was found in a human donor who had recovered from COVID-19. V and J are TRBV6-2 or TRBV6-3 and TRBJ1-1, with a possible D match to TRBD1 (5 bases). The sequenced sample consisted of CD4+ T cells from blood, cultured in vitro. For the CDR3, the DNA is TGTGCCAGCAGTTACTCGCTCCAGGGTAGCGGAGCTTTCTTT. Protein: CASSYSLQGSGAFF.